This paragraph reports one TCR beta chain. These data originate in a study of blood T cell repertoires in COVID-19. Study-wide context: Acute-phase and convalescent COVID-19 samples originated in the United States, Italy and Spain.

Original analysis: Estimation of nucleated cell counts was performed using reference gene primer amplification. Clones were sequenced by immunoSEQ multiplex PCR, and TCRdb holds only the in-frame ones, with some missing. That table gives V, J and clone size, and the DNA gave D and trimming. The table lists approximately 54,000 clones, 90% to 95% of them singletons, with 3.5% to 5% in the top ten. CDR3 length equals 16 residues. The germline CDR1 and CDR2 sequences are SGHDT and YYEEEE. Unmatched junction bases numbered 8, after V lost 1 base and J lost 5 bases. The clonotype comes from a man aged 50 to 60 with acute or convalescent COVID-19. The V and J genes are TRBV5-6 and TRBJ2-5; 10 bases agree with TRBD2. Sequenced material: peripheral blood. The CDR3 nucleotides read TGTGCCAGCAGCTTGTATCTAGCGGGAGTGGTGGAGACCCAGTACTTC. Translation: CASSLYLAGVVETQYF.